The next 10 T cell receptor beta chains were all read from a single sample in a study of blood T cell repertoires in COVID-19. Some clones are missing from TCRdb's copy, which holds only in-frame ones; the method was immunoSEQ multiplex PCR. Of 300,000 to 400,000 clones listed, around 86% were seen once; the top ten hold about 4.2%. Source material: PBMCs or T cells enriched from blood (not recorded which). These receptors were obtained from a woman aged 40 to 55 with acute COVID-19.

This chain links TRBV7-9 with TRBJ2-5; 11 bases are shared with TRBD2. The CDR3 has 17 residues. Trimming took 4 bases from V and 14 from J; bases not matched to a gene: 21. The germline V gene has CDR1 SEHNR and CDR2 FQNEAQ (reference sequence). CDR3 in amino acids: CASSSSRASGTSGDAYF. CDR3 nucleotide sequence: TGTGCCAGCAGCTCCTCAAGAGCTTCTGGGACTAGCGGCGATGCATACTTC.

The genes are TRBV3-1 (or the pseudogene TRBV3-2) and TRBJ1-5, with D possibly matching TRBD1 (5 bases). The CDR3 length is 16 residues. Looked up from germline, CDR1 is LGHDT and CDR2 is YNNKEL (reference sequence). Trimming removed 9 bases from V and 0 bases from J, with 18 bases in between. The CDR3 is CASIRSSGYSNQPQHF. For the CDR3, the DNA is TGTGCCAGTATCCGTAGCTCAGGGTATAGCAATCAGCCCCAGCATTTT.

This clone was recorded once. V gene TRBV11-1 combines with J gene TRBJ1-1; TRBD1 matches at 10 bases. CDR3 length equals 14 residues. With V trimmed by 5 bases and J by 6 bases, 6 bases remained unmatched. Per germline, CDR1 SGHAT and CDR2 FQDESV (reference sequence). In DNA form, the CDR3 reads TGTGCCAGCAGCGCGGGACAGGGGCTCGCTGAAGCTTTCTTT. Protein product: CASSAGQGLAEAFF. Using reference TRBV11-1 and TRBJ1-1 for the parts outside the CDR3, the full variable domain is EAEVAQSPRYKITEKSQAVAFWCDPISGHATLYWYRQILGQGPELLVQFQDESVVDDSQLPKDRFSAERLKGVDSTLKIQPAELGDSAMYLCASSAGQGLAEAFFGQGTRLTVV.

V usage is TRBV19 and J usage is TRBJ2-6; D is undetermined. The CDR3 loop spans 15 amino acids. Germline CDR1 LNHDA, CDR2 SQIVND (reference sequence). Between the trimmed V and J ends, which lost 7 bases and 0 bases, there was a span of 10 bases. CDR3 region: CASTNPGSGANVLTF. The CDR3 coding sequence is TGTGCCAGTACCAACCCGGGCTCTGGGGCCAACGTCCTGACTTTC.

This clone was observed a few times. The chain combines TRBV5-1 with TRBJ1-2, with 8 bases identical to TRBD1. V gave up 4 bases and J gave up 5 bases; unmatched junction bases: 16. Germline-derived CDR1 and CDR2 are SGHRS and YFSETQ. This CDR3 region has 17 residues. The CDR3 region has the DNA TGCGCCAGCAGCCCTAGGACAGGGAAGATAAATGAATATGGCTACACCTTC. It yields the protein CASSPRTGKINEYGYTF.

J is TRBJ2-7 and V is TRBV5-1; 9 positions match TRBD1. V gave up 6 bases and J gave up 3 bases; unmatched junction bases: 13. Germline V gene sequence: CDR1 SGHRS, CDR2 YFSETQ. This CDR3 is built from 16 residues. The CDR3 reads CASKGQGYSGYYEQYF. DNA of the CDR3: TGCGCCAGCAAGGGACAGGGATATTCTGGGTACTACGAGCAGTACTTC.

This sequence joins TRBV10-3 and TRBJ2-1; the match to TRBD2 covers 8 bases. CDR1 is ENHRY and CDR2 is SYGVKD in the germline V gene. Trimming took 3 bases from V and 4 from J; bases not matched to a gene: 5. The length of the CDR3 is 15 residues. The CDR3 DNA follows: TGTGCCATCAGTGATTCGGGAGGGCGTTACAATGAGCAGTTCTTC. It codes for CAISDSGGRYNEQFF.

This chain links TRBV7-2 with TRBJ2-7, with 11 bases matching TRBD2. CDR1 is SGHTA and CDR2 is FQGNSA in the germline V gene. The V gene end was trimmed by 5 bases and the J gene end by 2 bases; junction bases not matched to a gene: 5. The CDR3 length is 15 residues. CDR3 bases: TGTGCCAGCAGCCCCAAACTAGCGGGAGCCTACGAGCAGTACTTC. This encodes CASSPKLAGAYEQYF.

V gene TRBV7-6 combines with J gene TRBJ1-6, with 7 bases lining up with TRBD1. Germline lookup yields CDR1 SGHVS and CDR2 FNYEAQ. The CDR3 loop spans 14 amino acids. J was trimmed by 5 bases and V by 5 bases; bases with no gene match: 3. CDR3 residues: CASSLQGDNSPLHF. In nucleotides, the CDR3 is TGTGCCAGCAGCCTTCAGGGGGATAATTCACCCCTCCACTTT. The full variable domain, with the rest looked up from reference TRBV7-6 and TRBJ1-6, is GAGVSQSPRYKVTKRGQDVALRCDPISGHVSLYWYRQALGQGPEFLTYFNYEAQQDKSGLPNDRFSAERPEGSISTLTIQRTEQRDSAMYRCASSLQGDNSPLHFGNGTRLTVT.

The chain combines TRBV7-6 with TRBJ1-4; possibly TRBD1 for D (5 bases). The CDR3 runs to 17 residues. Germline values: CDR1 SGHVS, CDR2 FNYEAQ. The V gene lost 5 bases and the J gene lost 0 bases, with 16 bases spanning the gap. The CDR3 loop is CASSRGHTPATNEKLFF. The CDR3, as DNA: TGTGCCAGCAGCCGAGGACATACCCCTGCAACTAATGAAAAACTGTTTTTT.